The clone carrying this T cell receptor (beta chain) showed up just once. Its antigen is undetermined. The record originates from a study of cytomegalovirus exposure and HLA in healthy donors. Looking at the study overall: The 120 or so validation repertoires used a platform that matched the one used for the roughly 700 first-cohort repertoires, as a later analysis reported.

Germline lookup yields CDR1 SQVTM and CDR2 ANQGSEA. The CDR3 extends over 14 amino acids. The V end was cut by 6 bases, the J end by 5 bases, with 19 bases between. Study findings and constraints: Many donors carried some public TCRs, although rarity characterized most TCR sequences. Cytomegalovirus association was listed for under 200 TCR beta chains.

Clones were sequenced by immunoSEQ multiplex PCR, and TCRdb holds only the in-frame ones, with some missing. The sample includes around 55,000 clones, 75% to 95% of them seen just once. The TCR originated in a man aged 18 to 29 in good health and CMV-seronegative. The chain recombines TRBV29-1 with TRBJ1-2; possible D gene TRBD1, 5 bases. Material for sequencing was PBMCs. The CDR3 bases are TGCAGCGTATACGGGGGAGGGGAAAGTTATGGCTACACCTTC. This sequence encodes CSVYGGGESYGYTF.